The 16 T cell receptor beta chains given below trace back to one sample, sequenced in a study of T cells after yellow fever vaccination. In TCRdb, the 5' RACE reads were re-called with MiXCR into one record per CDR3 protein. The sample consists of some 670,000 distinct CDR3 sequences, 9% to 15% of them appearing once. The specimen comprised PBMCs, sampled on the day of the yellow fever booster vaccination. These receptor sequences come from a man aged 25 to 45 who received the YFV17D yellow fever vaccine.

The table lists this clonotype with a few counts. V gene TRBV19 combines with J gene TRBJ2-7; D may be TRBD1 or TRBD2 (6 bases each). There are 15 residues in the CDR3. The germline V gene has CDR1 LNHDA and CDR2 SQIVND (reference sequence). V shed 3 bases and J shed 3 bases, with 15 bases lying between them. CDR3 in DNA: TGTGCCAGTAGTATTCGTGCGGGACACCTCTACGAGCAGTACTTC. This translates into CASSIRAGHLYEQYF.

The table lists this clonotype with a few counts. The gene calls are TRBV6-5 and TRBJ2-3; 14 bases are a match to TRBD2. This CDR3 spans 17 amino acids. The V gene's germline CDR1 is MNHEY and CDR2 SVGAGI. Trimming removed 2 bases from V and 5 bases from J; junction bases left unmatched: 6. CDR3 nucleotides: TGTGCCAGCAGTTACGGTACCGGGACTAGCGGGAGAGATACGCAGTATTTT. Its translation is CASSYGTGTSGRDTQYF.

This clonotype showed up many times. The V call is TRBV5-5, the J call TRBJ2-5; 7 bases agree with TRBD2. The V gene end was trimmed by 4 bases and the J gene end by 4 bases; junction bases not matched to a gene: 19. The germline V gene has CDR1 SGHKS and CDR2 YYEKEE (reference sequence). This CDR3 is 18 amino acids long. CDR3 in DNA: TGTGCCAGCAGCGCCACATATATTCTAGGACTAGACGCAGAGACCCAGTACTTC. This codes for CASSATYILGLDAETQYF.

The table lists this clonotype with a few counts. The chain uses TRBV21-1 and TRBJ2-7; the D call TRBD1 from the table was never checked on the DNA. TRBV21-1 is an annotated pseudogene. The length of the CDR3 is 16 residues. The DNA for the CDR3 is TGTGCCAGCAGCACAGACAGGCCAAGATACTCCTACGAGCAGTACTTC. It codes for CASSTDRPRYSYEQYF.

The sample holds a few counts of this clonotype. The gene calls are TRBV6-1 and TRBJ1-1, with D perhaps matching TRBD1 (5 bases). Trimming removed 6 bases at V and 6 bases at J, with 17 bases between. Germline values: CDR1 MNHNS, CDR2 SASEGT. There are 14 residues in the CDR3. CDR3 residues: CASRPRGGGSEAFF. The CDR3 bases are TGTGCCAGCAGGCCGCGTGGGGGAGGTTCTGAAGCTTTCTTT.

This sequence joins TRBV28 and TRBJ2-3; 7 nucleotides match TRBD1. The germline CDR1 and CDR2 sequences are MDHEN and SYDVKM. This CDR3 comprises 16 residues. Trimming removed 5 bases from V and 2 bases from J; junction bases left unmatched: 10. Written as DNA, the CDR3 is TGTGCCAGCAGTCTGACAGGGCTAGGGATCACAGATACGCAGTATTTT. Translating gives CASSLTGLGITDTQYF.

The V call is TRBV29-1, the J call TRBJ2-7, with D possibly TRBD2 on 6 matching bases. Trimming pared 6 bases from V and 3 bases from J, leaving 12 bases between. The CDR3 runs to 12 residues. Germline CDR1 reads SQVTM; CDR2 reads ANQGSEA. CDR3 loop: CSVALSGYEQYF. The CDR3 DNA sequence: TGCAGCGTAGCCCTTAGCGGCTACGAGCAGTACTTC.

This clonotype has a handful of counts. As DNA, the CDR3 is TGTGCCAGCAGCTTAGTGTCCCTCAGCGGGTCGTCCTACGAGCAGTACTTC. It is translated as CASSLVSLSGSSYEQYF. This chain connects TRBV7-8 to TRBJ2-7; D possibly corresponds to TRBD2 (6 bases). CDR3 length: 17 amino acids. With 1 base removed from V and 1 base from J, the gap between germline ends came to 17 bases. Germline loops: CDR1 SGHVS, CDR2 FQNEAQ.

A few counts support this clonotype. The genes are TRBV11-3 and TRBJ2-1; D is possibly TRBD2 (6 bases). This CDR3 contains 13 residues. Trimming left V 4 bases short and J 6 bases short, with 10 bases between. The germline gives CDR1 SGHNT, CDR2 YENEEA. CDR3 residues: CASSWAGSNEQFF. Written as DNA, the CDR3 is TGTGCCAGCAGCTGGGCGGGGTCCAATGAGCAGTTCTTC.

The chain combines TRBV28 with TRBJ1-4, with D maybe TRBD1 (5 bases). With 2 bases removed from V and 5 bases from J, the gap between germline ends came to 12 bases. The CDR3 length is 15 residues. CDR1 MDHEN and CDR2 SYDVKM come from the germline V gene. The CDR3 DNA reads TGTGCCAGCAGTTTAGGGGGACGGCAAAATGAAAAACTGTTTTTT. This gives the protein CASSLGGRQNEKLFF. The full variable domain, its missing parts supplied by reference TRBV28 and TRBJ1-4, is DVKVTQSSRYLVKRTGEKVFLECVQDMDHENMFWYRQDPGLGLRLIYFSYDVKMKEKGDIPEGYSVSREKKERFSLILESASTNQTSMYLCASSLGGRQNEKLFFGSGTQLSVL.

The chain employs TRBV20-1 and TRBJ2-5; possible D gene TRBD2, 6 bases. Looked up from germline, CDR1 is DFQATT and CDR2 is SNEGSKA (reference sequence). V dropped 8 bases and J dropped 5 bases, with 15 bases sitting between them. The CDR3 totals 12 residues. The CDR3 loop reads CSTPPAGETQYF. CDR3 nucleotide sequence: TGCAGTACACCACCGGCGGGGGAGACCCAGTACTTC.

This clonotype was counted a few times. V gene TRBV12-3 or TRBV12-4 combines with J gene TRBJ2-5; D perhaps matches TRBD1 (6 bases). The V and J ends lost 9 bases and 3 bases respectively, with 17 bases between them. The CDR3 totals 14 residues. The DNA for the CDR3 is TGTGCCAGTAGTCGGGACATCCTCAAAGAGACCCAGTACTTC. This gives the protein CASSRDILKETQYF.

The chain links TRBV9 to TRBJ2-2, with D perhaps matching TRBD2 (6 bases). The germline V and J ends were trimmed by 0 bases and 6 bases, with 9 bases remaining between them. This CDR3 region has 14 residues. Germline assignment: CDR1 SGDLS and CDR2 YYNGEE. CDR3 nucleotides: TGTGCCAGCAGCGTAGGGAGCGGGCCCGGGGAGCTGTTTTTT. Protein product: CASSVGSGPGELFF.

This clonotype was seen more than once but under ten times. V gene TRBV28 combines with J gene TRBJ2-7; maybe TRBD1 (6 bases). The CDR3 is 15 amino acids. CDR1 is MDHEN, CDR2 SYDVKM, per germline. V was clipped by 1 base and J by 0 bases, with 10 bases between them. The CDR3 DNA reads as TGTGCCAGCAGTTTATCCGGGACACTCTCCTACGAGCAGTACTTC. Translating it yields CASSLSGTLSYEQYF.

The table lists this clonotype with a few counts. V is TRBV20-1 and J is TRBJ2-7; TRBD2 matches 10 bases. CDR1 DFQATT and CDR2 SNEGSKA come from the germline V gene (reference sequence). V lost 2 bases and J lost 0; bases outside the gene matches: 10. The CDR3 is made up of 17 amino acids. CDR3 sequence reads: CSARHTRPSGSSYEQYF. The CDR3 coding sequence is TGCAGTGCTAGACATACCAGACCTAGCGGGAGCTCCTACGAGCAGTACTTC.

This clonotype was picked up many times. V is TRBV10-3 and J is TRBJ2-1; D uncertain. Deletions cut 3 bases from V and 4 bases from J, with 10 bases between. The CDR3 is 14 residues long. Germline V gene lookup returns CDR1 ENHRY and CDR2 SYGVKD. The CDR3 loop is CAISDGAPYNEQFF. The CDR3 DNA reads TGTGCCATCAGTGATGGCGCCCCATACAATGAGCAGTTCTTC.